This T cell receptor (beta chain) was sequenced in a study of T cells in Graves' hyperthyroidism and ophthalmopathy. Concerning this clonotype: Its antigen is not identified.

Diagnosing involved the use of clinical symptoms, serum thyroxine and TRAb, thyroid ultrasound and orbital computed tomography. The PBMCs were taken from over 9.5 ml of fresh peripheral blood. Germline V lookup: CDR1 MGHRA, CDR2 YSYEKL. This CDR3 has 15 residues. The V end lost 2 bases, the J end lost 3 bases, and 11 bases lay between the germline ends. Using RNA transcripts as the source, TCR beta CDR3 regions were amplified. The HTBI primer set drove a first-round RT-PCR of the TCR CDR3. TCRdb re-analysed the multiplex PCR reads in MiXCR, keeping a single row per CDR3 protein. The repertoire holds 500,000 to 750,000 distinct CDR3 sequences, with approximately 14% as singletons. Whole-study results and caveats: Median prediction lead before ophthalmopathy onset was roughly 6 months with the model. From stable hyperthyroidism, ophthalmopathy was separated by a 13 V-J model.

Material for sequencing was blood. The V gene is TRBV4-1, the J gene TRBJ2-1; D is unresolved. The receptor was derived from a woman aged 30 to 39 with Graves' hyperthyroidism. The CDR3 coding sequence is TGCGCCAGCAGCCAATCTGAAAAACTCTACAATGAGCAGTTCTTC. Encoded protein: CASSQSEKLYNEQFF.